The T cell receptor beta chain described here comes from a study of T cell changes during pregnancy in multiple sclerosis. Clones were sequenced by immunoSEQ multiplex PCR, and TCRdb holds only the in-frame ones, with some missing. Found here are 30,000 to 45,000 clones, around nine tenths of them singletons; the top ten hold approximately 8.4%. CDR3 length equals 15 residues. The V end lost 0 bases, the J end lost 4 bases, and 12 bases lay between the germline ends. Per germline, CDR1 ENHRY and CDR2 SYGVKD. This specimen consisted of CD8+ T cells from peripheral blood mononuclear cells, obtained before pregnancy. J is TRBJ1-2 and V is TRBV10-3, with unresolved D. The TCR comes from a female donor with multiple sclerosis, enrolled in a pregnancy study. The CDR3 is CAISESGTPGYGYTF. In DNA, the CDR3 is TGTGCCATCAGTGAGTCGGGTACTCCGGGCTATGGCTACACCTTC.